This T cell receptor beta chain was obtained from a study of beta chain features in type 1 diabetes. Whole-study results and caveats: Within patients, naive, central memory and Treg TCRB repertoires seemed more similar than within healthy donors. Patients with type 1 diabetes showed fewer VDJ junction insertions and more deletions. Shorter TCRB CDR3s, moderately but significantly so, marked every one of the four CD4+ subsets in Type 1 diabetes patients.

Sequencing targeted expressed TCRB transcripts, as all isolated RNA had been reverse transcribed. Naive, central memory and regulatory T cell samples averaged around 3.9 million immunoSEQ reads each. TCRdb keeps only in-frame clones here, not all; method: immunoSEQ multiplex PCR. The sample lists some 350,000 clones; about 13% were seen once. This clone appeared a few times. Its target is not known. CDR1 and CDR2 (germline): SGHRS, YFSETQ. V was pared by 4 bases and J by 0 bases, with 16 bases between. This CDR3 region has 16 residues. Sequencing was done on a sample of naive CD4+ T cells from blood. The clonotype was recovered from a woman between 18 and 29 years old with type 1 diabetes. The chain is built from TRBV5-1 and TRBJ1-1; a weak D match, TRBD1 (6 bases). The DNA of the CDR3 is TGCGCCAGCAGCGGAAGGACAGATTCTATGAACACTGAAGCTTTCTTT. It translates to CASSGRTDSMNTEAFF.